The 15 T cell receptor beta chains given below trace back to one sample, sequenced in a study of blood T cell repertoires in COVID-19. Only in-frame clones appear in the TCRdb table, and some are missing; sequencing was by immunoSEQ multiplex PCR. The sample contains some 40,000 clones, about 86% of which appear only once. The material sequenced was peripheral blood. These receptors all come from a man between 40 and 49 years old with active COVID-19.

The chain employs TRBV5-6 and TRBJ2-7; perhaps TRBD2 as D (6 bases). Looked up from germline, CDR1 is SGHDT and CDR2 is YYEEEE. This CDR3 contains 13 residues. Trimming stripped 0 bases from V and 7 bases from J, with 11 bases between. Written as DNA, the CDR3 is TGTGCCAGCAGCTTGGGTCCCGCGGGGGAGCAGTACTTC. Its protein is CASSLGPAGEQYF. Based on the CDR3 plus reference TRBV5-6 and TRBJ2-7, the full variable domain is DAGVTQSPTHLIKTRGQQVTLRCSPKSGHDTVSWYQQALGQGPQFIFQYYEEEERQRGNFPDRFSGHQFPNYSSELNVNALLLGDSALYLCASSLGPAGEQYFGPGTRLTVT.

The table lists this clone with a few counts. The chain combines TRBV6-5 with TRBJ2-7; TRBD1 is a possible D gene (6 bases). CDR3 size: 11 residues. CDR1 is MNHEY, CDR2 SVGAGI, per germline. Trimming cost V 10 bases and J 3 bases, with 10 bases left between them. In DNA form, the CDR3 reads TGTGCCACCCGGGACATCTACGAGCAGTACTTC. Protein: CATRDIYEQYF.

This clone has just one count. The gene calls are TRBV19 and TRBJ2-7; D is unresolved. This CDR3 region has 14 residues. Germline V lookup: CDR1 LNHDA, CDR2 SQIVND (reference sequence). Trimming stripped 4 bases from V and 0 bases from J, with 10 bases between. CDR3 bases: TGTGCCAGTAGTACGCCCTCAGGCTCCTACGAGCAGTACTTC. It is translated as CASSTPSGSYEQYF.

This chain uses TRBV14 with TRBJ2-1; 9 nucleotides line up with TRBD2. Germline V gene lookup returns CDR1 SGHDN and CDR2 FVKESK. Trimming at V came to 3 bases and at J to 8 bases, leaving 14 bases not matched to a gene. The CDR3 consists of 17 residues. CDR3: CASSHPPLSGRRDEQFF. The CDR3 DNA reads TGTGCCAGCAGCCATCCCCCTTTGAGCGGGAGGCGGGATGAGCAGTTCTTC. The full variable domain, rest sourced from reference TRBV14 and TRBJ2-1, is EAGVTQFPSHSVIEKGQTVTLRCDPISGHDNLYWYRRVMGKEIKFLLHFVKESKQDESGMPNNRFLAERTGGTYSTLKVQPAELEDSGVYFCASSHPPLSGRRDEQFFGPGTRLTVL.

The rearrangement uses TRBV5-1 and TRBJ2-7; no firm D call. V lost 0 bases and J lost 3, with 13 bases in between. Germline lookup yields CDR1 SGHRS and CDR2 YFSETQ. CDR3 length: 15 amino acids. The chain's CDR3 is CASSLGRGAIYEQYF. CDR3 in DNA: TGCGCCAGCAGCTTGGGACGAGGAGCCATCTACGAGCAGTACTTC.

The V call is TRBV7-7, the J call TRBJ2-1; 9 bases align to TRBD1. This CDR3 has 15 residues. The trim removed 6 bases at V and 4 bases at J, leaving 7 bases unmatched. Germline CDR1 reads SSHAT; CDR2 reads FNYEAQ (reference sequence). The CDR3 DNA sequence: TGTGCCAGCAGTTCCGGGACAGGGCCTTACAATGAGCAGTTCTTC. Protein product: CASSSGTGPYNEQFF.

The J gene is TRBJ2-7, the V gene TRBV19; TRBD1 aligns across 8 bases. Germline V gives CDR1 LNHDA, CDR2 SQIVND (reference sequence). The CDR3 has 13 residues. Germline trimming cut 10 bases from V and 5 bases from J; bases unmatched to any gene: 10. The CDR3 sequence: CATRDTGGDEQYF. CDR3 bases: TGTGCCACCAGGGATACAGGGGGAGACGAGCAGTACTTC.

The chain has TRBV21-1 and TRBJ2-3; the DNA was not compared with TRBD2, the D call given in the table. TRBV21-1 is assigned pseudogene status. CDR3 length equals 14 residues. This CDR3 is CAAHPRARTDTQYF. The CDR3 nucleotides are TGTGCCGCGCACCCGAGGGCTCGCACAGATACGCAGTATTTT.

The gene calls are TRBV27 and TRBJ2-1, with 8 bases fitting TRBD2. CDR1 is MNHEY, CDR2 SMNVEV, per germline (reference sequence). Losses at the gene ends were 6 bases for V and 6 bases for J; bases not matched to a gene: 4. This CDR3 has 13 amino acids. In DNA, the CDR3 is TGTGCCAGCAGGGGACTAGAGCTCAATGAGCAGTTCTTC. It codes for CASRGLELNEQFF.

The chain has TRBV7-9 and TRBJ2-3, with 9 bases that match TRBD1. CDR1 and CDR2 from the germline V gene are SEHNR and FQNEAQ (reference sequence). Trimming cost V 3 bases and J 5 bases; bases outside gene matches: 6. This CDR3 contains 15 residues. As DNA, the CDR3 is TGTGCCAGCAGCTTCGGGACAGGGTCAAGAGATACGCAGTATTTT. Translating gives CASSFGTGSRDTQYF.

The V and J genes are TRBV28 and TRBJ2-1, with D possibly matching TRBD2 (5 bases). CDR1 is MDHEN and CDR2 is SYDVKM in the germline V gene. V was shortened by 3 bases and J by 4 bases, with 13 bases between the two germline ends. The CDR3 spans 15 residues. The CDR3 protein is CASSFPGSPYNEQFF. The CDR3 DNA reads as TGTGCCAGCAGTTTCCCGGGAAGCCCGTACAATGAGCAGTTCTTC. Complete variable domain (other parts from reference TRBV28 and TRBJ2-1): DVKVTQSSRYLVKRTGEKVFLECVQDMDHENMFWYRQDPGLGLRLIYFSYDVKMKEKGDIPEGYSVSREKKERFSLILESASTNQTSMYLCASSFPGSPYNEQFFGPGTRLTVL.

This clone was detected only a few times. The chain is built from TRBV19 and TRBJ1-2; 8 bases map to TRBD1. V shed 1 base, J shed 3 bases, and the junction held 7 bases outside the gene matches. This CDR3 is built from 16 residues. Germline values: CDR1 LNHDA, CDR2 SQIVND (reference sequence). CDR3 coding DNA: TGTGCCAGTAGTATAGGCTCCGGGACAGGCGACTATGGCTACACCTTC. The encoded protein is CASSIGSGTGDYGYTF.

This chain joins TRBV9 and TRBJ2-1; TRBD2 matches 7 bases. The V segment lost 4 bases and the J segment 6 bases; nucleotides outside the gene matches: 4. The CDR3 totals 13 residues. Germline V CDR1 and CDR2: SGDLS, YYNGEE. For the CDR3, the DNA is TGTGCCAGCAGCCCCCGCGGGAGCAATGAGCAGTTCTTC. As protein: CASSPRGSNEQFF.

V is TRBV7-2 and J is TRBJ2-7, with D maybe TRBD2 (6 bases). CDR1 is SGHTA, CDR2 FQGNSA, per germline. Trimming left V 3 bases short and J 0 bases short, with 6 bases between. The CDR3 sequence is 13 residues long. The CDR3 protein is CASSLTSSYEQYF. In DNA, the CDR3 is TGTGCCAGCAGCTTGACTAGCTCCTACGAGCAGTACTTC.

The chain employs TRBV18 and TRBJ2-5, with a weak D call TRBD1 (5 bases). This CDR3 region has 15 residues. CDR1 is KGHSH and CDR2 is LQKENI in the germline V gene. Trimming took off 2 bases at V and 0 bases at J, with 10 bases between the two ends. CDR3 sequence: CASSPIWTNQETQYF. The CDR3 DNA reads TGTGCCAGCTCACCAATCTGGACAAACCAAGAGACCCAGTACTTC.